This T cell receptor beta chain originates from a study of cytomegalovirus exposure and HLA in healthy donors. The PCR had 60 Vbeta and 13 Jbeta primers. The repertoire was sequenced with immunoSEQ multiplex PCR; TCRdb's copy has only in-frame clones and lacks some. This table has under 150,000 clones, 70% to 85% appearing once. Sequencing input: PBMCs. The origin of this receptor is a man aged 35 to 55 in good health and CMV-seropositive.

In nucleotides, the CDR3 is TGTGCCAGCAGTTACGGACTCGGAAACACCATATATTTT. Protein: CASSYGLGNTIYF. The chain has TRBV6-5 and TRBJ1-3; D is unresolved. The CDR3 is made up of 13 amino acids. Trimming cost V 2 bases and J 4 bases, with 6 bases left between them. Germline V CDR1 and CDR2: MNHEY, SVGAGI.